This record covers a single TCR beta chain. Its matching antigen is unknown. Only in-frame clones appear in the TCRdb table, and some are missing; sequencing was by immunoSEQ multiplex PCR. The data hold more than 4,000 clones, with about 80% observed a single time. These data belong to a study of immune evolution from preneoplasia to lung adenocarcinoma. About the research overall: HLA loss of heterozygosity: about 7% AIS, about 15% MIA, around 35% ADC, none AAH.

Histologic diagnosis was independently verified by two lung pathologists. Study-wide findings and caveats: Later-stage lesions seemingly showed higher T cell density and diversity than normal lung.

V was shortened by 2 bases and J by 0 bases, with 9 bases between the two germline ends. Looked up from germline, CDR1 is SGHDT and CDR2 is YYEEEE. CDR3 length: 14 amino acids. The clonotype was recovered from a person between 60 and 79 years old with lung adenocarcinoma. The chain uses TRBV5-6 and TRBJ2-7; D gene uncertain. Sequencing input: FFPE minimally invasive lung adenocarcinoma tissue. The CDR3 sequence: CASSFVQVSYEQYF. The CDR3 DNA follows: TGTGCCAGCAGCTTCGTCCAGGTCTCCTACGAGCAGTACTTC. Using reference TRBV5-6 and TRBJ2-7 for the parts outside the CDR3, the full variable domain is DAGVTQSPTHLIKTRGQQVTLRCSPKSGHDTVSWYQQALGQGPQFIFQYYEEEERQRGNFPDRFSGHQFPNYSSELNVNALLLGDSALYLCASSFVQVSYEQYFGPGTRLTVT.